This is a list of T cell receptor beta chains from one sample in a study of T-cell memory formation after mild COVID-19. From the 5' RACE reads, TCRdb called clonotypes with MiXCR, one entry per CDR3 protein. The repertoire consists of 400,000 or so distinct CDR3 sequences, with under 25% occurring once and the leading ten covering under 15%. Sequencing input: PBMCs or a T cell subset sorted from them (not recorded which). Receptors were obtained from an adult woman who had mild COVID-19 (a few samples of this study predate the infection). Cell type and time point are not known. CDR3s include the opening cysteine and the closing phenylalanine or tryptophan. A D gene is named only where the DNA matches it firmly. Clone size is shown for a subset of rows, as once, few, many or a class of expanded clone.

V gene,clone size,J gene,D gene,CDR3 protein,CDR3 DNA
TRBV6-5,-,TRBJ1-2,-,CASSYFPGGAYGYTF,TGTGCCAGCAGTTACTTCCCCGGGGGGGCCTATGGCTACACCTTC
TRBV4-2,many,TRBJ2-3,TRBD1,CASSLGGQGTDTQYF,TGTGCCAGCAGCCTGGGGGGACAGGGCACAGATACGCAGTATTTT
TRBV9,-,TRBJ2-7,-,CASSPARADEQYF,TGTGCCAGCAGCCCCGCCAGGGCCGACGAGCAGTACTTC
TRBV5-1,few,TRBJ1-4,TRBD1,CASSLTGGDEKLFF,TGCGCCAGCAGCCTGACAGGGGGTGATGAAAAACTGTTTTTT
TRBV6-1,-,TRBJ2-3,-,CASKVVSTSTDTQYF,TGTGCCAGCAAGGTCGTAAGCACTAGCACAGATACGCAGTATTTT
TRBV9,few,TRBJ2-1,-,CASSPGTRPSGEQFF,TGTGCCAGCAGCCCCGGGACTCGTCCTTCGGGTGAGCAGTTCTTC
TRBV7-6,few,TRBJ2-5,TRBD2,CASSSRLLAGGRETQYF,TGTGCCAGCAGCTCCCGACTACTAGCGGGGGGGCGTGAGACCCAGTACTTC
TRBV20-1,many,TRBJ2-5,-,CSASQGMKTQYF,TGCAGTGCTAGCCAGGGTATGAAGACCCAGTACTTC
TRBV5-1,-,TRBJ2-3,TRBD2,CASSKRLAGVSSDTQYF,TGCGCCAGCAGCAAAAGACTAGCGGGAGTTTCATCAGATACGCAGTATTTT
TRBV14,-,TRBJ1-1,-,CASSQVAWGMNTEAFF,TGTGCCAGCAGCCAAGTGGCCTGGGGCATGAACACTGAAGCTTTCTTT
TRBV5-1,few,TRBJ2-7,TRBD1,CASSLGQGTLTYEQYF,TGCGCCAGCAGCTTGGGACAGGGGACCTTAACCTACGAGCAGTACTTC
TRBV7-9,few,TRBJ1-1,-,CASSSGAGRLGAFF,TGTGCCAGCAGTTCAGGAGCGGGGAGGCTCGGAGCTTTCTTT
TRBV13,-,TRBJ2-5,TRBD2,CASSFLAGGHRNQETQYF,TGTGCCAGCAGCTTTCTAGCGGGAGGGCATCGCAATCAAGAGACCCAGTACTTC
TRBV27,-,TRBJ1-5,-,CASSTRWGGNQPQHF,TGTGCCAGCAGTACCCGTTGGGGGGGCAATCAGCCCCAGCATTTT
TRBV6-5,-,TRBJ1-2,-,CASSYHPSLAGYTF,TGTGCCAGCAGTTACCATCCGAGCCTGGCTGGCTACACCTTC
TRBV12-3/TRBV12-4,-,TRBJ2-1,-,CASSPSRVRDEQFF,TGTGCCAGCAGCCCCAGTAGGGTAAGGGATGAGCAGTTCTTC
TRBV12-3/TRBV12-4,many,TRBJ1-1,TRBD1,CASSLGTGWSTEAFF,TGTGCCAGCAGTTTAGGGACAGGGTGGTCCACTGAAGCTTTCTTT